This T cell receptor beta chain was identified in a study of radiation and T cells in renal cell carcinoma. Some clones are missing from TCRdb's copy, which holds only in-frame ones; the method was immunoSEQ multiplex PCR. This table has 100,000 to 150,000 clones, approximately 78% appearing once. Trimming at V came to 3 bases and at J to 3 bases, leaving 3 bases not matched to a gene. The CDR3 spans 14 residues. The germline V gene encodes CDR1 SGHDT and CDR2 YYEEEE. As to time point: baseline pretreatment blood. As to treatment: 15 Gy SBRT to primary tumor, nephrectomy 4 weeks later. The gene calls are TRBV5-6 and TRBJ2-7; 10 positions match TRBD1. This material consisted of blood, taken from a patient whose treatment included radiotherapy and nephrectomy. This TCR derives from a woman aged 55-70 years with renal cell carcinoma. CDR3 residues: CASSWGQGNYEQYF. The CDR3 DNA follows: TGTGCCAGCAGCTGGGGACAGGGGAACTACGAGCAGTACTTC.